One sample yielded the 21 T cell receptor beta chains listed below, sequenced in a study of blood T cell repertoires in COVID-19. Profiled with immunoSEQ multiplex PCR; TCRdb holds only in-frame clones, not every one. The sample holds 30,000 to 40,000 clones, around 91% seen once. Input material: peripheral blood. Receptors originate from a man aged 55 to 70 with active or convalescent COVID-19.

The CDR3 DNA reads TGTGCCAGCAGCTTAGCTCCAGGGATAGCCGAGCAGTACTTC. It specifies CASSLAPGIAEQYF. The chain is built from TRBV7-8 and TRBJ2-7, with a weak D call TRBD1 (5 bases). The ends were cut back, 0 bases at V and 6 bases at J, with 12 bases in the middle. Looked up from germline, CDR1 is SGHVS and CDR2 is FQNEAQ. The CDR3 length is 14 residues.

This sequence joins TRBV19 and TRBJ2-5, with 12 positions matching TRBD2. Germline V lookup: CDR1 LNHDA, CDR2 SQIVND (reference sequence). V shed 6 bases and J 3 bases; nucleotides not matched to a gene: 5. This CDR3 is 15 amino acids long. CDR3 coding DNA: TGTGCCAGTAGGAGACTAGCGGGAGTAAAAGAGACCCAGTACTTC. Amino acid sequence: CASRRLAGVKETQYF.

The rearrangement joins TRBV18 to TRBJ2-1, with D possibly TRBD2 on 7 matching bases. Trimming stripped 6 bases from V and 7 bases from J, with 19 bases between. This CDR3 spans 15 amino acids. Germline loops: CDR1 KGHSH, CDR2 LQKENI. This chain's CDR3 is CASSPASGRGNEQFF. DNA of the CDR3: TGTGCCAGCTCCCCAGCTAGCGGAAGGGGGAATGAGCAGTTCTTC.

The chain combines TRBV29-1 with TRBJ2-2; the D is unclear. V lost 4 bases to trimming and J lost 7 bases, with 7 bases between them. This CDR3 is built from 11 residues. The germline V gene encodes CDR1 SQVTM and CDR2 ANQGSEA. CDR3 residues: CSVAQVGELFF. CDR3 nucleotide sequence: TGCAGCGTTGCCCAGGTCGGGGAGCTGTTTTTT.

The chain uses TRBV3-1 (or the pseudogene TRBV3-2) and TRBJ2-7, with TRBD1 identical over 10 bases. The CDR3 consists of 14 residues. Germline V gives CDR1 LGHDT, CDR2 YNNKEL (reference sequence). J lost 5 bases, V lost 4 bases, and 5 bases had no gene match. For the CDR3, the DNA is TGTGCCAGCAGCCCCTGGGACAGGGGCAACGAGCAGTACTTC. This gives the protein CASSPWDRGNEQYF.

The gene calls are TRBV28 and TRBJ1-2; D is possibly TRBD1 (5 bases). Germline CDR1 MDHEN, CDR2 SYDVKM. The V and J ends lost 3 bases and 1 base respectively, with 15 bases between them. The CDR3 has 16 amino acids. CDR3: CASSFLGADYNYGYTF. The CDR3 DNA is TGTGCCAGCAGTTTTCTAGGGGCAGATTATAACTATGGCTACACCTTC.

This chain links TRBV27 with TRBJ2-2, with D perhaps TRBD2 (6 bases). This CDR3 is built from 15 residues. Germline CDR1 and CDR2: MNHEY and SMNVEV (reference sequence). V was clipped by 3 bases and J by 0 bases, with 8 bases between them. For the CDR3, the DNA is TGTGCCAGCAGTTTCCGGAGGGCGAACACCGGGGAGCTGTTTTTT. Translating it yields CASSFRRANTGELFF.

This clone has only one observation. CDR3 in amino acids: CASSFRGPNTGELFF. For the CDR3, the DNA is TGTGCCAGCAGCTTCAGGGGGCCGAACACCGGGGAGCTGTTTTTT. The chain combines TRBV7-2 with TRBJ2-2; TRBD1 agrees at 8 bases. The CDR3 contains 15 residues. V was clipped by 3 bases and J by 0 bases; unmatched bases: 0. CDR1 is SGHTA, CDR2 FQGNSA, per germline. The full variable domain, with the rest looked up from reference TRBV7-2 and TRBJ2-2, is GAGVSQSPSNKVTEKGKDVELRCDPISGHTALYWYRQSLGQGLEFLIYFQGNSAPDKSGLPSDRFSAERTGGSVSTLTIQRTQQEDSAVYLCASSFRGPNTGELFFGEGSRLTVL.

The CDR3 DNA reads TGTGCCAGCAGCTTGGGCGGGAAGATCAATCAGCCCCAGCATTTT. Its translation is CASSLGGKINQPQHF. This chain joins TRBV7-2 and TRBJ1-5; D call uncertain. CDR3 length: 15 amino acids. Trimming shortened V by 3 bases and J by 3 bases, and 12 bases separated the two germline ends. Germline V lookup: CDR1 SGHTA, CDR2 FQGNSA.

This chain uses TRBV5-1 with TRBJ2-5; 11 bases fit TRBD2. The CDR3 covers 17 residues. Germline lookup yields CDR1 SGHRS and CDR2 YFSETQ. The ends lost 4 bases at V and 1 base at J; junction bases unmatched: 9. CDR3 protein: CASSPRWGTSGQETQYF. Written as DNA, the CDR3 is TGCGCCAGCAGCCCTCGATGGGGGACTAGCGGCCAAGAGACCCAGTACTTC.

V usage is TRBV7-9 and J usage is TRBJ2-1, with D possibly TRBD2 on 5 matching bases. V was pared by 5 bases and J by 1 base, with 18 bases between. This CDR3 comprises 17 residues. Germline values: CDR1 SEHNR, CDR2 FQNEAQ (reference sequence). CDR3 protein: CASSQKTTLGSYNEQFF. The CDR3, as DNA: TGTGCCAGCAGCCAAAAGACTACTCTAGGTTCCTACAATGAGCAGTTCTTC.

This chain uses TRBV28 with TRBJ2-7, with 7 bases lining up with TRBD2. The CDR3 spans 15 residues. V gave up 6 bases and J gave up 5 bases; unmatched junction bases: 13. Germline CDR1 is MDHEN and CDR2 is SYDVKM. DNA for the CDR3: TGTGCCAGCAGCACGGGGGGAGCGCAGTCTAACGAGCAGTACTTC. Its translation is CASSTGGAQSNEQYF.

The gene calls are TRBV5-1 and TRBJ2-7; D is ambiguous. CDR1 is SGHRS, CDR2 YFSETQ, per germline. CDR3 size: 13 residues. With 2 bases removed from V and 7 bases from J, the gap between germline ends came to 13 bases. This CDR3 is CASSFLLSTEQYF. The CDR3 DNA sequence: TGCGCCAGCAGCTTTCTTCTGAGTACGGAGCAGTACTTC.

The V and J genes are TRBV15 and TRBJ1-4; D might be TRBD1 (5 bases). Germline V gene lookup returns CDR1 LNHNV and CDR2 YYDKDF (reference sequence). The CDR3 has 17 amino acids. V lost 4 bases, J lost 6 bases, and 21 bases lay in between. The CDR3 bases are TGTGCCACCAGCAACCCCCTCGGGGGGGGGTTGGATGAAAAACTGTTTTTT. Encoded protein: CATSNPLGGGLDEKLFF.

CDR3 sequence (DNA): TGCAGCGTTTCAACGGGACAGGGATCCTACGAGCAGTACTTC. It codes for CSVSTGQGSYEQYF. This chain links TRBV29-1 with TRBJ2-7; 9 bases fit TRBD1. V lost 5 bases and J lost 1; bases outside the gene matches: 6. Per germline, CDR1 SQVTM and CDR2 ANQGSEA. The CDR3 loop spans 14 amino acids.

The chain employs TRBV7-9 and TRBJ2-1; 9 bases align to TRBD1. This CDR3 comprises 16 residues. Per the germline V gene, CDR1 is SEHNR and CDR2 is FQNEAQ (reference sequence). With 2 bases clipped from V and 4 bases from J, the junction kept 6 bases outside the gene matches. CDR3 sequence: CASSLLPGTGYNEQFF. Here the CDR3 DNA reads TGTGCCAGCAGCTTACTCCCCGGGACAGGGTACAATGAGCAGTTCTTC. The full variable domain, rest sourced from reference TRBV7-9 and TRBJ2-1, is DTGVSQNPRHKITKRGQNVTFRCDPISEHNRLYWYRQTLGQGPEFLTYFQNEAQLEKSRLLSDRFSAERPKGSFSTLEIQRTEQGDSAMYLCASSLLPGTGYNEQFFGPGTRLTVL.

V is TRBV15 and J is TRBJ1-5; a weak D match, TRBD1 (5 bases). This CDR3 contains 15 residues. V shed 0 bases and J shed 4 bases, with 10 bases lying between them. The germline V gene encodes CDR1 LNHNV and CDR2 YYDKDF (reference sequence). The CDR3 spells CATSRDQGANQPQHF. Here the CDR3 DNA reads TGTGCCACCAGCAGAGATCAAGGGGCGAATCAGCCCCAGCATTTT. Filled out from reference TRBV15 and TRBJ1-5, the complete variable domain reads DAMVIQNPRYQVTQFGKPVTLSCSQTLNHNVMYWYQQKSSQAPKLLFHYYDKDFNNEADTPDNFQSRRPNTSFCFLDIRSPGLGDTAMYLCATSRDQGANQPQHFGDGTRLSIL.

The CDR3, as DNA: TGTGCCACCAGTGTCGGACTCTCGAGCTCCTATAATTCACCCCTCCACTTT. As protein: CATSVGLSSSYNSPLHF. The V and J genes are TRBV24-1 and TRBJ1-6; no clear D gene. This CDR3 region has 17 residues. Trimming pared 5 bases from V and 0 bases from J, leaving 13 bases between. CDR1 is KGHDR and CDR2 is SFDVKD in the germline V gene.

The chain couples TRBV5-4 to TRBJ2-2, with 10 nucleotides matching TRBD2. V shed 1 base and J 6 bases; nucleotides not matched to a gene: 9. CDR3 size: 17 residues. Germline V gene lookup returns CDR1 SGHNT and CDR2 YYREEE (reference sequence). CDR3 bases: TGTGCCAGCAGCTTGTGGGTAGCGGGAGGAGTATCCGGGGAGCTGTTTTTT. Translating it yields CASSLWVAGGVSGELFF.

V is TRBV5-1 and J is TRBJ1-1; no definite D call. V was shortened by 4 bases and J by 7 bases, with 11 bases between the two germline ends. CDR1 and CDR2 from the germline V gene are SGHRS and YFSETQ. The CDR3 is 12 amino acids. The CDR3 bases are TGCGCCAGCAGCCAAACGGCGGGTGAAGCTTTCTTT. Amino acid sequence: CASSQTAGEAFF.

This chain uses TRBV10-2 with TRBJ1-1; D gene ambiguous. Germline CDR1 reads WSHSY; CDR2 reads SAAADI. The germline V and J ends were trimmed by 0 bases and 1 base, with 3 bases remaining between them. The CDR3 sequence is 13 residues long. This CDR3 reads CASSESRNTEAFF. The DNA of the CDR3 is TGCGCCAGCAGTGAGTCCCGGAACACTGAAGCTTTCTTT.